These T cell receptor beta chains were read from a single sample in a study of cytomegalovirus exposure and HLA in healthy donors. Measured with immunoSEQ multiplex PCR; TCRdb has only the in-frame clones, and not every one. The sample holds 150,000 to 200,000 clones; roughly 87% are singletons and the top ten take approximately 1.4%. The specimen was PBMCs. The receptor source for this set is a girl between 5 and 17 years old in good health and CMV-seropositive. Both conserved end residues are part of each CDR3. The order of the fields is J gene, V gene, D gene, CDR3 DNA, CDR3 protein. A D gene is named only where the DNA matches it firmly.

J gene: TRBJ1-2
V gene: TRBV5-6
D gene: -
CDR3 DNA: TGTGCCAGCAGCTTGGCGGGGAGCTATGGCTACACCTTC
CDR3 protein: CASSLAGSYGYTF

J gene: TRBJ2-7
V gene: TRBV2
D gene: -
CDR3 DNA: TGTGCCAGCAGTAAACAGGGCTACGAGCAGTACTTC
CDR3 protein: CASSKQGYEQYF

J gene: TRBJ1-5
V gene: TRBV28
D gene: -
CDR3 DNA: TGTGCCAGCAACGGGGTGGCCAATCAGCCCCAGCATTTT
CDR3 protein: CASNGVANQPQHF

J gene: TRBJ1-2
V gene: TRBV9
D gene: -
CDR3 DNA: TGTGCCAGTAGTCTTCTTGTTGGTATTAAATACGGCTACACCTTC
CDR3 protein: CASSLLVGIKYGYTF

J gene: TRBJ2-7
V gene: TRBV27
D gene: -
CDR3 DNA: TGTGCCAGCAGTTTCCGCAGGGCCCTTTTCTACGAGCAGTACTTC
CDR3 protein: CASSFRRALFYEQYF

J gene: TRBJ2-5
V gene: TRBV5-4
D gene: -
CDR3 DNA: TGTGCCAGCAGCTTTTTCTCTCAAGAGACCCAGTACTTC
CDR3 protein: CASSFFSQETQYF

J gene: TRBJ2-1
V gene: TRBV28
D gene: TRBD2
CDR3 DNA: TGTGCCAGCAATGGACTAGCGGAGTTCAATGAGCAGTTCTTC
CDR3 protein: CASNGLAEFNEQFF

J gene: TRBJ2-2
V gene: TRBV11-3
D gene: -
CDR3 DNA: TGTGCCAGCAGCTTAGGGGTGGGGCGGAACACCGGGGAGCTGTTTTTT
CDR3 protein: CASSLGVGRNTGELFF

J gene: TRBJ2-7
V gene: TRBV6-1
D gene: -
CDR3 DNA: TGTGCCAGCAGTGAAGGGACTTTTTTCCCCTACGAGCAGTACTTC
CDR3 protein: CASSEGTFFPYEQYF

J gene: TRBJ2-7
V gene: TRBV4-2
D gene: -
CDR3 DNA: TGTGCCAGCAGCCAAGATCGTGGGGGGTACGAGCAGTACTTC
CDR3 protein: CASSQDRGGYEQYF

J gene: TRBJ1-1
V gene: TRBV9
D gene: TRBD1
CDR3 DNA: TGTGCCAGCAGCCCACGGACAGGGACCCCTGAAGCTTTCTTT
CDR3 protein: CASSPRTGTPEAFF

J gene: TRBJ2-2
V gene: TRBV27
D gene: -
CDR3 DNA: TGTGCCAGCAGTTTACTGGAGGCCTCCCAAACCGGGGAGCTGTTTTTT
CDR3 protein: CASSLLEASQTGELFF

J gene: TRBJ1-1
V gene: TRBV5-6
D gene: -
CDR3 DNA: TGTGCCAGCAGGTCCGGGAACACTGAAGCTTTCTTT
CDR3 protein: CASRSGNTEAFF

J gene: TRBJ1-4
V gene: TRBV5-1
D gene: -
CDR3 DNA: TGCGCCAGCAGCCTTGGAGGGAGGGGTAATGAAAAACTGTTTTTT
CDR3 protein: CASSLGGRGNEKLFF

J gene: TRBJ2-7
V gene: TRBV2
D gene: TRBD1
CDR3 DNA: TGTGCCAGCAGCGAGCCGGGACAGACATACGAGCAGTACTTC
CDR3 protein: CASSEPGQTYEQYF